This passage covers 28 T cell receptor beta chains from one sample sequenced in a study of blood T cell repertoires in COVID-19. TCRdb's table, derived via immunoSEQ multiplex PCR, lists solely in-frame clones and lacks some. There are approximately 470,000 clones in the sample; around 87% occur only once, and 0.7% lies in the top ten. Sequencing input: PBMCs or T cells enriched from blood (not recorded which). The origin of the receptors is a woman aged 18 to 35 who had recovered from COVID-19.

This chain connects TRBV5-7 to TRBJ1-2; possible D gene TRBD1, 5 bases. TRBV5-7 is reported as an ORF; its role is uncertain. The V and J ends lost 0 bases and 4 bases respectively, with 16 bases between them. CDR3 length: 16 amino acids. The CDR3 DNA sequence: TGTGCCAGCAGCTTGGGCAGGGTAAATGGGGTCTATGGCTACACCTTC. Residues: CASSLGRVNGVYGYTF.

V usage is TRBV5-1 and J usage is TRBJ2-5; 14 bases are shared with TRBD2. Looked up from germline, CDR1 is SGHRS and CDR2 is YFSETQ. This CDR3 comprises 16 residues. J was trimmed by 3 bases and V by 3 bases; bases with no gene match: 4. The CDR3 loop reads CASSWGLAGAEETQYF. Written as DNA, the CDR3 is TGCGCCAGCAGCTGGGGACTAGCGGGGGCCGAAGAGACCCAGTACTTC.

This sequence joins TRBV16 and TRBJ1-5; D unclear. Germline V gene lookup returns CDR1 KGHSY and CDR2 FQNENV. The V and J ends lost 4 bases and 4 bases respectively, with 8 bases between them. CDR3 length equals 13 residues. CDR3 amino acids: CASSLDTNQPQHF. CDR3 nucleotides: TGTGCCAGCAGCCTAGACACGAATCAGCCCCAGCATTTT. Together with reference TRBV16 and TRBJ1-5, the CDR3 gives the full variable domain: GEEVAQTPKHLVRGEGQKAKLYCAPIKGHSYVFWYQQVLKNEFKFLISFQNENVFDETGMPKERFSAKCLPNSPCSLEIQATKLEDSAVYFCASSLDTNQPQHFGDGTRLSIL.

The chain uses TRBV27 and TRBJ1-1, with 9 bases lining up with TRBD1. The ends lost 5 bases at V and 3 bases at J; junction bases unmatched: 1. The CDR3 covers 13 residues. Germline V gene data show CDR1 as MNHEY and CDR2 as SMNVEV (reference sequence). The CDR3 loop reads CASSRTGDTEAFF. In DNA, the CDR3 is TGTGCCAGCAGTCGGACAGGGGACACTGAAGCTTTCTTT.

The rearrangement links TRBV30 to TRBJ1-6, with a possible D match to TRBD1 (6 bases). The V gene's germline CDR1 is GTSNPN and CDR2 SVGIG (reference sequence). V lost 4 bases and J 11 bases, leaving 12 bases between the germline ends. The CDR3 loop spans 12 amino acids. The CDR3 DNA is TGTGCCTGGACGCAGGGGCGACCACCCCTCCACTTT. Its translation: CAWTQGRPPLHF.

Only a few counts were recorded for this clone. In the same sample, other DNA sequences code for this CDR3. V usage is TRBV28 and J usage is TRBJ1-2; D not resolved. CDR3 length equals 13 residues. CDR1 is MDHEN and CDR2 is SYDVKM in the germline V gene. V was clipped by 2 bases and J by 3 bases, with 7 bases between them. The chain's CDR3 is CASSLEGDYGYTF. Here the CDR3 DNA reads TGTGCCAGCAGTTTAGAGGGCGACTATGGCTACACCTTC.

The CDR3: CASLRWGSLQETQYF. The CDR3 nucleotides are TGTGCCAGCCTCCGCTGGGGCTCGCTCCAAGAGACCCAGTACTTC. V is TRBV7-9 and J is TRBJ2-5; TRBD1 is a possible D gene (5 bases). The CDR3 sequence is 15 residues long. Trimming cost V 8 bases and J 1 base, with 17 bases left between them. Germline CDR1 SEHNR, CDR2 FQNEAQ (reference sequence).

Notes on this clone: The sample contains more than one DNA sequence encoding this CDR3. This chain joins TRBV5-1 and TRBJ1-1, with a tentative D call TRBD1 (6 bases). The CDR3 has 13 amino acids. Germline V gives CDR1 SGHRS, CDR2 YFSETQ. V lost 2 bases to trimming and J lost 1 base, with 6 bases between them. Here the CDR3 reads CASSLQGNTEAFF. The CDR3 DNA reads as TGCGCCAGCAGCTTACAGGGGAACACTGAAGCTTTCTTT.

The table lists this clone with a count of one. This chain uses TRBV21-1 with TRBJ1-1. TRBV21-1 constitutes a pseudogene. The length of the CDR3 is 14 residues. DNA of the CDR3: TGTGCCAGCAGCAAAGACAGGCGGGGCACTGAAGCTTTCTTT. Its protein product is CASSKDRRGTEAFF.

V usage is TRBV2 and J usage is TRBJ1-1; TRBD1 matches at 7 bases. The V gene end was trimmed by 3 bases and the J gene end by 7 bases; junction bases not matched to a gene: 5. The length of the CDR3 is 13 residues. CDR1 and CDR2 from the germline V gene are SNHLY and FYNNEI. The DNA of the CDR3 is TGTGCCAGCAGTGAGATCAGACAGGGTGAAGCTTTCTTT. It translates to CASSEIRQGEAFF.

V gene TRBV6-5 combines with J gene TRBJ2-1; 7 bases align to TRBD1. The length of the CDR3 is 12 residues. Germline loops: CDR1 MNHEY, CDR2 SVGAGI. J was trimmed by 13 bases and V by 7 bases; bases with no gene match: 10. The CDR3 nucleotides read TGTGCCAGCAACAACCCCGGACAGGATCAGTTCTTC. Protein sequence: CASNNPGQDQFF.

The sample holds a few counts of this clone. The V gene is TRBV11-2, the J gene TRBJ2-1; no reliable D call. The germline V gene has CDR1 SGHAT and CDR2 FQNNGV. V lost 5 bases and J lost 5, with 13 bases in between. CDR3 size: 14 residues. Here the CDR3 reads CASSLRSEDNEQFF. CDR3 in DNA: TGTGCCAGCAGCCTTAGGTCCGAGGACAATGAGCAGTTCTTC. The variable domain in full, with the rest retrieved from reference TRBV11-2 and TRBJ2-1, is EAGVAQSPRYKIIEKRQSVAFWCNPISGHATLYWYQQILGQGPKLLIQFQNNGVVDDSQLPKDRFSAERLKGVDSTLKIQPAKLEDSAVYLCASSLRSEDNEQFFGPGTRLTVL.

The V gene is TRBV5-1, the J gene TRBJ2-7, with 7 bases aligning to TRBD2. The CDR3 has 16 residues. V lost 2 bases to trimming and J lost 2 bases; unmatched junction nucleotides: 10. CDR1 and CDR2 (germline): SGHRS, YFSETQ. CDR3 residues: CASSLGHGGSPYEQYF. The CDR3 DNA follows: TGCGCCAGCAGCTTAGGCCACGGGGGGTCCCCCTACGAGCAGTACTTC.

CDR3 sequence: CASSILQGEQYF. The CDR3 DNA is TGTGCCAGCAGTATCCTTCAGGGGGAGCAGTACTTC. The gene calls are TRBV27 and TRBJ2-7; D is possibly TRBD1 (6 bases). Germline CDR1 MNHEY, CDR2 SMNVEV (reference sequence). The CDR3 consists of 12 residues. Trimming removed 5 bases at V and 7 bases at J, with 12 bases between.

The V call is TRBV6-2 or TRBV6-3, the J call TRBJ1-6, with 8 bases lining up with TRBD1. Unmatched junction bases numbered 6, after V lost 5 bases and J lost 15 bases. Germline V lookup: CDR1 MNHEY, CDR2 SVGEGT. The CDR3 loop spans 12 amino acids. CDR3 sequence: CASSRGQAVLHF. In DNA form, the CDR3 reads TGTGCCAGCAGTCGGGGACAGGCGGTCCTCCACTTT.

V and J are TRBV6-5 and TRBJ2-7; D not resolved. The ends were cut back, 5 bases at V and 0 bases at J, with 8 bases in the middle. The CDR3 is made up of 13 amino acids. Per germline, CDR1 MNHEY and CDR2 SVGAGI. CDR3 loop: CASSIHRSYEQYF. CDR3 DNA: TGTGCCAGCAGTATACATCGCTCCTACGAGCAGTACTTC.

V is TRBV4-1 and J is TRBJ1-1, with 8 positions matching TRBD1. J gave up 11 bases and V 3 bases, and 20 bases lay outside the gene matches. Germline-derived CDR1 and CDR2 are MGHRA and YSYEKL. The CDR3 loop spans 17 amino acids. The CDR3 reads CASSHLLRTGSGRFAFF. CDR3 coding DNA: TGCGCCAGCAGCCATCTACTCAGGACAGGGAGTGGCCGGTTTGCTTTCTTT.

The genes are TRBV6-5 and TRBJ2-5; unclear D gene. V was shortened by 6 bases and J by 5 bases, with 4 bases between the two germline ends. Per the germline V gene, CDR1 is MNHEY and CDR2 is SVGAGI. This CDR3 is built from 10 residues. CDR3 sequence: CASSRETQYF. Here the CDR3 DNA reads TGTGCCAGCAGCAGGGAGACCCAGTACTTC.

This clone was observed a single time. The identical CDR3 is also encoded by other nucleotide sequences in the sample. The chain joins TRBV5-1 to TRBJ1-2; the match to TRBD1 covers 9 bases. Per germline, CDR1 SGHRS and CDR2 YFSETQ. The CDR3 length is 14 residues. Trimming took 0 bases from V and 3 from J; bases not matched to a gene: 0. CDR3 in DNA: TGCGCCAGCAGCTTGGGGACAGGGGACTATGGCTACACCTTC. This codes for CASSLGTGDYGYTF.

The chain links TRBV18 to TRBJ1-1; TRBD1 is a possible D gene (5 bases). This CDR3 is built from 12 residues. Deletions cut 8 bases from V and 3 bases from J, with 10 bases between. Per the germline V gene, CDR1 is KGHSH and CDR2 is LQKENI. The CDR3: CASGQGYTEAFF. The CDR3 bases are TGTGCCAGCGGGCAGGGTTACACTGAAGCTTTCTTT. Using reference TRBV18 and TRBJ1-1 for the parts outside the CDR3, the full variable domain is NAGVMQNPRHLVRRRGQEARLRCSPMKGHSHVYWYRQLPEEGLKFMVYLQKENIIDESGMPKERFSAEFPKEGPSILRIQQVVRGDSAAYFCASGQGYTEAFFGQGTRLTVV.

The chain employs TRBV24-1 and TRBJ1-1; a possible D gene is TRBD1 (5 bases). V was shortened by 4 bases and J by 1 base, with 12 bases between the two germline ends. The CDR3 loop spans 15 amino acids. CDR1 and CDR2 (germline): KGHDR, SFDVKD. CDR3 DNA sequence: TGTGCCACCAGTGACCCAGGGCAGTCGAACACTGAAGCTTTCTTT. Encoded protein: CATSDPGQSNTEAFF.

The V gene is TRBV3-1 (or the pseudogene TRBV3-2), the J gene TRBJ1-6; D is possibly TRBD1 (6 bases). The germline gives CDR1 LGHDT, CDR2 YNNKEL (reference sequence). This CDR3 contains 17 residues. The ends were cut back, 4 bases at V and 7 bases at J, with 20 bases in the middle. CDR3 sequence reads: CASSPSHRVRGNSPLHF. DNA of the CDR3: TGTGCCAGCAGCCCCTCGCACAGGGTACGAGGCAATTCACCCCTCCACTTT.

In nucleotides, the CDR3 is TGTGCCAGTAGTATCAAAGGACAGGGGAACACTGAAGCTTTCTTT. Its protein product is CASSIKGQGNTEAFF. The chain links TRBV19 to TRBJ1-1, with 8 bases that match TRBD1. The CDR3 sequence is 15 residues long. From germline, CDR1 is LNHDA and CDR2 SQIVND (reference sequence). J was trimmed by 1 base and V by 3 bases; bases with no gene match: 4. Full variable domain (outside the CDR3, taken from reference TRBV19 and TRBJ1-1): DGGITQSPKYLFRKEGQNVTLSCEQNLNHDAMYWYRQDPGQGLRLIYYSQIVNDFQKGDIAEGYSVSREKKESFPLTVTSAQKNPTAFYLCASSIKGQGNTEAFFGQGTRLTVV.

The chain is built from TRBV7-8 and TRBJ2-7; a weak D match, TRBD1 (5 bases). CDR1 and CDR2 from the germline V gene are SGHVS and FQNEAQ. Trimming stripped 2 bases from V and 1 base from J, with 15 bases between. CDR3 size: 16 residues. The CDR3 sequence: CASSLRATGNSYEQYF. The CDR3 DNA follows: TGTGCCAGCAGCTTAAGGGCAACAGGAAATTCCTACGAGCAGTACTTC.

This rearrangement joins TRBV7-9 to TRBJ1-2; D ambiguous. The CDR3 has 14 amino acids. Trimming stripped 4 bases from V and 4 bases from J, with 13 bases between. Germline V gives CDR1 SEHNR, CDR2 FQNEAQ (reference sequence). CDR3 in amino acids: CASSYPPGLYGYTF. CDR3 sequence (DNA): TGTGCCAGCAGCTACCCCCCAGGCCTCTATGGCTACACCTTC.

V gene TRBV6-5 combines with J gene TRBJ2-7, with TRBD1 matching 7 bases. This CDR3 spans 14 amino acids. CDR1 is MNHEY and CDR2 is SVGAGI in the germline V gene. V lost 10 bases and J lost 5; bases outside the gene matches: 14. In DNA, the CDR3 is TGTGCCACTACCACTGGACAGGTAATAGACGAGCAGTACTTC. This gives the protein CATTTGQVIDEQYF.

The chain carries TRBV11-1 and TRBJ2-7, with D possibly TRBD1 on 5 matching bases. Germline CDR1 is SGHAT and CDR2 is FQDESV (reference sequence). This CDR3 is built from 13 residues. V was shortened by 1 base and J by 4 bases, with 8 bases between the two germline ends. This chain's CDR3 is CASSLVGRYEQYF. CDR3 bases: TGTGCCAGCAGCTTAGTGGGGCGTTACGAGCAGTACTTC.

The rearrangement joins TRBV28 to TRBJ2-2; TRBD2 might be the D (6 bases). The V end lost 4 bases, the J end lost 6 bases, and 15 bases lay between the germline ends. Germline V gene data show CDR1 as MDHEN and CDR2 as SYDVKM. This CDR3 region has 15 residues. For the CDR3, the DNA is TGTGCCAGCAGTTCTCTCCGATGGGGGGCCGGGGAGCTGTTTTTT. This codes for CASSSLRWGAGELFF. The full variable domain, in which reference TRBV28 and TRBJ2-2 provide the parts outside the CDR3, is DVKVTQSSRYLVKRTGEKVFLECVQDMDHENMFWYRQDPGLGLRLIYFSYDVKMKEKGDIPEGYSVSREKKERFSLILESASTNQTSMYLCASSSLRWGAGELFFGEGSRLTVL.